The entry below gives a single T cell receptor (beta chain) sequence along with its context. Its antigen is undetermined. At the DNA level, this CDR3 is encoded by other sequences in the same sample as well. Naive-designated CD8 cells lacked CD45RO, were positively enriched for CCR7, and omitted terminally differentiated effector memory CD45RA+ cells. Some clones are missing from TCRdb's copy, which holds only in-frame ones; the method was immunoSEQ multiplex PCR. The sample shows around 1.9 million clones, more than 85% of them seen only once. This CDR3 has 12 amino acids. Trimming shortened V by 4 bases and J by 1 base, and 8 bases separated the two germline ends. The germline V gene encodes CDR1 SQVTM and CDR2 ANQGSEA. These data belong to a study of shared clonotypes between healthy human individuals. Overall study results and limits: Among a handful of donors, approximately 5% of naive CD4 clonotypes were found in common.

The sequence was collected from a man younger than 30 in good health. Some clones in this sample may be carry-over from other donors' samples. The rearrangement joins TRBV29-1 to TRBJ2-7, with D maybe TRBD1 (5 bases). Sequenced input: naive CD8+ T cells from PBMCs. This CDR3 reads CSVVTGSYEQYF. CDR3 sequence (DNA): TGCAGCGTTGTTACAGGTTCCTACGAGCAGTACTTC.